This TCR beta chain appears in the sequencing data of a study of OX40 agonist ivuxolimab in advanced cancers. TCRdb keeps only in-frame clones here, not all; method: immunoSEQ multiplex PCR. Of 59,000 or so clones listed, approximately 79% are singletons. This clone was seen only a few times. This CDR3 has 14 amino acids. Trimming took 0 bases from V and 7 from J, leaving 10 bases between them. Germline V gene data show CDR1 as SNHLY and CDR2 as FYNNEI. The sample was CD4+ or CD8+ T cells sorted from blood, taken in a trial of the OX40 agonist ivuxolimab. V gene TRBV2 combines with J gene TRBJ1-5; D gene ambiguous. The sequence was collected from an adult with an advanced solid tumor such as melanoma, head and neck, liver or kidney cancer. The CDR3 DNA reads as TGTGCCAGCAGTGAAGCGGTGGGCTGGCAGCCCCAGCATTTT. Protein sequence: CASSEAVGWQPQHF.